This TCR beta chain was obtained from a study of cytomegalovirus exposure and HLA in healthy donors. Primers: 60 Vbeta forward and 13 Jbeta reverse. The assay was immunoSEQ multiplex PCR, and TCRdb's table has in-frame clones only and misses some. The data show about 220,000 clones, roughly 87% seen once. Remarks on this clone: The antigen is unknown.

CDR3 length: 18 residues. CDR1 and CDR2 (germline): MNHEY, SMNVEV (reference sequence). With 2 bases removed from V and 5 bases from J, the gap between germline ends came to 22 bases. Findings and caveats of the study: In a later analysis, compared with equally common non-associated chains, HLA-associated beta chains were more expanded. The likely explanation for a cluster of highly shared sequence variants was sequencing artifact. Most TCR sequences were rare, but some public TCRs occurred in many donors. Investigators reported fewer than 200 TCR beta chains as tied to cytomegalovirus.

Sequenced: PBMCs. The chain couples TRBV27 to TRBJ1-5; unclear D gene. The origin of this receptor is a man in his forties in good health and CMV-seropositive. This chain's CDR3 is CASSLTQSPHRGDQPQHF. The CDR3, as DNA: TGTGCCAGCAGTTTAACGCAGAGTCCACACCGCGGGGATCAGCCCCAGCATTTT.